This entry lists 14 T cell receptor beta chains sequenced from one sample in a study of CD8 T cells in ankylosing spondylitis. Using its own MiXCR run on the 5' RACE reads, TCRdb lists one record per CDR3 protein. The sample lists around 280,000 distinct CDR3 sequences; roughly 20% were seen once. Sample: blood, either unsorted or a sorted T cell fraction (not recorded which). These receptors were taken from a male donor with ankylosing spondylitis or in good health (not recorded which).

In this sample, this clonotype turned up a few times. V is TRBV3-1 and J is TRBJ1-1, with D unclear. In germline, CDR1 is LGHDT, CDR2 YNNKEL (reference sequence). V lost 0 bases to trimming and J lost 3 bases, with 5 bases between them. This CDR3 is built from 13 residues. The CDR3 loop is CASSQDGDTEAFF. The CDR3 DNA is TGTGCCAGCAGCCAAGACGGGGACACTGAAGCTTTCTTT.

This clonotype occurred a few times. The CDR3 region has the DNA TGTGCCAGCAGCTTTCAGGGAAGTAATGAAAAACTGTTTTTT. Translating gives CASSFQGSNEKLFF. The chain uses TRBV11-2 and TRBJ1-4; a weak D match, TRBD1 (5 bases). Trimming removed 3 bases from V and 4 bases from J, with 9 bases in between. The CDR3 runs 14 residues. Germline V gene lookup returns CDR1 SGHAT and CDR2 FQNNGV.

The rearrangement joins TRBV21-1 to TRBJ1-1. TRBV21-1 is given as a pseudogene. CDR3 length equals 18 residues. This chain's CDR3 is CASSNERSGRTMNTEAFF. The CDR3, as DNA: TGTGCCAGCAGCAATGAACGGAGCGGACGGACCATGAACACTGAAGCTTTCTTT.

The sample holds a few counts of this clonotype. J is TRBJ1-2 and V is TRBV12-3 or TRBV12-4; D call uncertain. Trimming removed 7 bases at V and 4 bases at J, with 22 bases between. The CDR3 totals 16 residues. CDR3 bases: TGTGCCAGCAACCCGAGCCGACGGTTAGTCGCCTATGGCTACACCTTC. This sequence encodes CASNPSRRLVAYGYTF.

This clonotype was recorded at least ten times. This chain uses TRBV20-1 with TRBJ2-7, with 7 positions matching TRBD1. The germline gives CDR1 DFQATT, CDR2 SNEGSKA (reference sequence). Trimming removed 4 bases from V and 5 bases from J; junction bases left unmatched: 2. This CDR3 is 11 amino acids long. The CDR3 sequence is CSATTGNEQYV. The DNA of the CDR3 is TGCAGTGCTACGACAGGGAACGAGCAGTACGTC.

This clonotype was seen ten or more times. The CDR3 here is CASSLDPAGLNEQFF. CDR3 nucleotides: TGTGCCAGCAGTTTAGATCCCGCAGGACTCAATGAGCAGTTCTTC. The rearrangement uses TRBV28 and TRBJ2-1, with a tentative D call TRBD2 (5 bases). Trimming cost V 2 bases and J 6 bases, with 14 bases left between them. Germline CDR1 reads MDHEN; CDR2 reads SYDVKM. CDR3 length equals 15 residues.

The chain couples TRBV12-3 or TRBV12-4 to TRBJ1-2; no firm D call. CDR3 length: 15 amino acids. V was pared by 7 bases and J by 4 bases, with 19 bases between. This chain's CDR3 is CASNSSERLGYGYTF. Written as DNA, the CDR3 is TGTGCCAGCAACTCCTCCGAAAGGCTGGGCTATGGCTACACCTTC.

The V and J genes are TRBV29-1 and TRBJ2-3; D is ambiguous. The CDR3 sequence is 12 residues long. The germline V gene has CDR1 SQVTM and CDR2 ANQGSEA. V lost 6 bases and J lost 3, with 10 bases in between. The CDR3: CSVVDGTDTQYF. The CDR3 DNA reads as TGCAGCGTCGTGGACGGGACAGATACGCAGTATTTT.

This clonotype was observed at least ten times. The genes are TRBV20-1 and TRBJ1-2; D call uncertain. Germline assignment: CDR1 DFQATT and CDR2 SNEGSKA (reference sequence). This CDR3 region has 9 residues. V dropped 6 bases and J dropped 12 bases, with 11 bases sitting between them. The CDR3 DNA sequence: TGCAGTGCCCCACCCATGGACACCTTC. Translated, it gives CSAPPMDTF.

The chain is built from TRBV15 and TRBJ1-1; D gene uncertain. The germline V gene encodes CDR1 LNHNV and CDR2 YYDKDF (reference sequence). The CDR3 sequence is 13 residues long. Trimming shortened V by 9 bases and J by 1 base, and 12 bases separated the two germline ends. DNA of the CDR3: TGTGCCACGCGGCTGGGGTGGAACACTGAAGCTTTCTTT. Protein product: CATRLGWNTEAFF.

V gene TRBV27 combines with J gene TRBJ1-4; no reliable D call. The V end was cut by 3 bases, the J end by 5 bases, with 10 bases between. The CDR3 is 14 amino acids. CDR1 and CDR2 (germline): MNHEY, SMNVEV (reference sequence). CDR3: CASSFLSGNEKLFF. CDR3 bases: TGTGCCAGCAGTTTCCTCAGTGGGAATGAAAAACTGTTTTTT.

This clonotype has only a few counts. The rearrangement joins TRBV12-2 to TRBJ2-1; the table names TRBD1, a call not compared with the DNA. TRBV12-2 is classified as a pseudogene. This CDR3 has 15 residues. CDR3 nucleotides: TGTGCAAGTCGACCAAGGACAAAATCCTACAATGAGCAGTTCTTC. Translating gives CASRPRTKSYNEQFF.

This clonotype appeared a few times. The chain employs TRBV12-3 or TRBV12-4 and TRBJ2-1; TRBD2 matches 13 bases. The CDR3 loop spans 16 amino acids. V lost 5 bases to trimming and J lost 6 bases; unmatched junction nucleotides: 7. The DNA of the CDR3 is TGTGCCAGCAGTCGACAACTAGCGGGAGGGCCCAATGAGCAGTTCTTC. The encoded protein is CASSRQLAGGPNEQFF.

The chain combines TRBV5-1 with TRBJ2-1; 7 bases agree with TRBD1. Germline lookup yields CDR1 SGHRS and CDR2 YFSETQ. J lost 9 bases, V lost 4 bases, and 10 bases had no gene match. The CDR3 is 14 amino acids. The CDR3 reads CASSQGQPFGEQFF. Here the CDR3 DNA reads TGCGCCAGCAGCCAGGGACAGCCTTTCGGTGAGCAGTTCTTC.